This T cell receptor (beta chain) was identified during a study of blood T cell repertoires in COVID-19. Study details: T cells, B-cell-depleted T cells, or PBMCs provided the cDNA or gDNA that served as material.

In the authors' workflow: For nucleated cells, counts were estimated from reference gene primer amplification. Measured with immunoSEQ multiplex PCR; TCRdb has only the in-frame clones, and not every one. From that table come the V and J calls and clone size; the DNA was used to work out D and trimming. The data hold approximately 200,000 clones, with 85% to 90% observed a single time. The germline V gene has CDR1 SGHNT and CDR2 YYREEE (reference sequence). Trimming stripped 3 bases from V and 3 bases from J, with 18 bases between. This CDR3 is 16 amino acids long. The sample was PBMCs or T cells enriched from blood (not recorded which). The source of this sequence is a man aged 25-40 years who had recovered from COVID-19. The chain couples TRBV5-4 to TRBJ1-2; tentatively, D is TRBD1 (6 bases). The CDR3 sequence: CASSSGSGAGDYGYTF. CDR3 DNA sequence: TGTGCCAGCAGCTCCGGATCAGGGGCCGGGGACTATGGCTACACCTTC.